A selection of T cell receptor beta chains follows, all from one sample in a study of T cell repertoires in cytomegalovirus infection. MiXCR, run by TCRdb on the reads, gives a single entry per CDR3 protein. This sample carries fewer than 200,000 distinct CDR3 sequences, more than 9% of them seen once, and the ten largest clones take roughly 5.1%. Sequencing used PBMCs. The source is a human donor in good health (CMV status not recorded). Some clones in this sample may be carry-over from other donors' samples. The CDR3 runs from the conserved cysteine through the conserved F or W.

j_call v_call cdr3_aa
TRBJ1-5 TRBV19 CASSPTNLAGGSQPQHF
TRBJ2-5 TRBV6-2/TRBV6-3 CASSLIGGGRETQYF
TRBJ1-1 TRBV12-3/TRBV12-4 CASSLHMNTEAFF
TRBJ2-5 TRBV10-3 CAISESNQETQYF
TRBJ2-5 TRBV2 CASRTGLAAQETQYF
TRBJ2-1 TRBV12-5 CASDTGRGHEQFF
TRBJ2-1 TRBV19 CASSPRDGTTYEQFF
TRBJ2-1 TRBV12-3/TRBV12-4 CASTPPARTYNEQFF
TRBJ1-1 TRBV7-9 CASSVLGLTEAFF
TRBJ2-7 TRBV5-5 CASSLLGFDEQYF
TRBJ2-7 TRBV14 CASSARRGYYEQYF
TRBJ2-7 TRBV19 CASKWSSGGPTYEQYF
TRBJ1-5 TRBV7-3 CASSSSNEGQTEGQPQHF
TRBJ2-7 TRBV5-4 CASRSGPYEQYF
TRBJ1-2 TRBV29-1 CSVLLGSRPGYTF
TRBJ2-1 TRBV18 CASSTPRNEQFF
TRBJ2-1 TRBV7-2 CASSSGTGGGNEQFF
TRBJ2-7 TRBV29-1 CSVARLGIQYF
TRBJ1-5 TRBV7-6 CASSPGQQRQPQHF
TRBJ2-3 TRBV7-2 CASRSSGGTDTQYF